This T cell receptor (beta chain) stems from a study of blood T cell repertoires in COVID-19. Assay: immunoSEQ multiplex PCR; the TCRdb copy retains only in-frame clones and omits some. The table includes 120,000 to 150,000 clones, about 85% detected once. V lost 5 bases, J lost 0 bases, and 13 bases lay in between. Germline CDR1 is SEHNR and CDR2 is FQNEAQ (reference sequence). The CDR3 extends over 15 amino acids. The sequencing input was peripheral blood. The TCR sequence derives from a human donor with acute or convalescent COVID-19. The donor label of this sample is uncertain. The rearrangement links TRBV7-9 to TRBJ1-2; D gene unclear. In DNA form, the CDR3 reads TGTGCCAGCAGCCTGAACAGTCCTGCTAACTATGGCTACACCTTC. Amino acids: CASSLNSPANYGYTF.